This T cell receptor (beta chain) is drawn from a study of Ad26.COV2.S vaccination and SARS-CoV-2 variants (dated by TCRdb to the early 2020s). Context from the whole study: Donors in the vaccine arm were drawn from COV1001, a multicentre, randomized, double-blind, placebo-controlled phase I-IIa trial testing Ad26.COV2.S in healthy adults. The TCR-sequenced set comprised approximately 32 samples: approximately 19 Ad26.COV2.S vaccine recipients, 5 placebo recipients and 8 SARS-CoV-2 convalescent individuals. Dosing of Ad26.COV2.S was intramuscular, at either 5x10^10 or 1x10^11 viral particles, delivered as one shot or as two shots spaced 56 days apart. Investigators remained blinded to trial group allocation during experiments and outcome assessment. TCRbeta repertoire sequencing was used to assess the specificity and breadth of SARS-CoV-2-reactive T cell receptors after Ad26.COV2.S vaccination. Trial participants were randomized into five groups of five, in which low-dose or high-dose Ad26.COV2.S was given once or twice, or placebo was given on both occasions. What the research found in general, with its limitations: Substantial breadth of spike-specific CD8+ and CD4+ T cell responses was reported after vaccination. It was noted by the authors that total T cell responses may have been underestimated by the TCR breadth and depth analyses. Comparable non-spike TCR breadth was observed between vaccine and placebo recipients, consistent with only spike being contained in the vaccine. Ad26.COV2.S recipients had higher spike-specific TCR breadth than placebo recipients (P = 0.0014). The study lacked the statistical power to compare responses across vaccine doses or regimens.

The CDR3 has 14 amino acids, counting the end cysteine and phenylalanine. Only the CDR3 region is kept as DNA, spanning 42 bases read in frame from base 1. Per the germline V gene (reference sequence), SGHNT is the CDR1 and YYREEE is the CDR2. A distance of 15 bases separates the germline ends of V and J, which lose 4 bases and 7 bases respectively. This clone has only one observation. Its antigen is unknown. Qualities for individual bases were not recorded, and no much larger clone is one base off. The treatment or condition label corresponds to: some 20 received Ad26.COV2.S at low or high dose, single or two shots; five or six received placebo; per-sample allocation not given. For vaccine and placebo recipients, the sequenced repertoires came from samples collected on day 63 after the first injection. Between 29 July and 7 August 2020, Cohort 1b enrolled about two dozen adults aged 18-55 years at one site in Boston, USA. Ad26.COV2.S was a replication-incompetent adenovirus type 26 vector that expressed a prefusion-stabilized SARS-CoV-2 spike protein derived from the original Wuhan strain.

The immunoSEQ Assay was used to sequence TCRbeta CDR3 regions. After extraction, genomic DNA underwent amplification by bias-controlled multiplex PCR, followed by high-throughput sequencing. As for how the authors treated the data: To quantify the absolute abundance of every unique TCRbeta CDR3 region, sequences were collapsed and filtered. T cell fraction was estimated by normalizing TCRbeta template counts to usable DNA, which was measured by amplifying reference genes present in all nucleated cells. Repertoire TCRs were annotated as SARS-CoV-2-specific by exact matching of V gene, CDR3 amino acid sequence and J gene to a known reactive TCR set. MIRA supplied the reference SARS-CoV-2 TCR set, which was filtered for enrichment in COVID-19-positive ImmuneCODE repertoires so that public or cross-reactive TCRs were removed. Using the MIRA antigens, annotated TCRs were further analysed by specific ORF or by position within an ORF. Breadth was defined as annotated unique rearrangements over total unique productive rearrangements; depth was the summed frequency of those rearrangements. Two-sided Wilcoxon rank-sum tests were used to compare TCR breadth between groups. TCRdb retrieved this table from immuneACCESS and kept in-frame rearrangements only. Not all clones are present; in checked studies, unresolved V genes account for under half, and no reason is known for the remainder. V, J and clone size derive from that table, while D and trimming were established from the DNA sequence. Present in this sample are about 480,000 clones, 87% of which were seen just once. The ten largest clones take up roughly 13% of the sample.

Recombination connected TRBV5-4 to TRBJ2-1; TRBD2 could be the D gene, as 6 bases match. The source was peripheral blood, collected in a trial of Ad26.COV2.S vaccine versus placebo. This receptor was obtained from a person between 18 and 59 years old who received the Ad26.COV2.S COVID-19 vaccine or a placebo. The CDR3 corresponds to CASSPRLARNEQFF. DNA sequence: TGTGCCAGCAGCCCGAGGCTAGCGCGAAATGAGCAGTTCTTC.